This is a list of T cell receptor beta chains from one sample in a study of shared clonotypes between healthy human individuals. Only in-frame clones appear in the TCRdb table, and some are missing; sequencing was by immunoSEQ multiplex PCR. Of around 88,000 clones listed, 68% were seen once; the top ten hold 45% to 55%. Sequencing used memory CD8+ T cells sorted from blood. These receptors came from a man younger than 45 in good health. CDR3s include the opening cysteine and the closing phenylalanine or tryptophan.

j_call v_call cdr3_length cdr3_aa
TRBJ2-7 TRBV6-5 12 CASSPGSYEQYF
TRBJ2-1 TRBV7-7 14 CASSLGGPLNEQFF
TRBJ2-7 TRBV11-2 15 CASSLRGLQSYEQYF
TRBJ1-5 TRBV4-3 15 CASSQTLGDSQPQHF
TRBJ1-3 TRBV18 14 CASSPPSGSNTIYF
TRBJ2-3 TRBV7-9 16 CASSLVRSGSLNTQYF
TRBJ2-5 TRBV15 21 CATSGMGTLANHLVRQETQYF
TRBJ2-2 TRBV28 17 CASSFWDTMGNTGELFF
TRBJ2-7 TRBV4-2 15 CASSQATIGRYEQYF
TRBJ2-5 TRBV6-5 16 CASSYATGTSLETQYF
TRBJ2-1 TRBV6-5 14 CASRDAGVNNEQFF
TRBJ1-1 TRBV2 15 CASQLGHGLGTEAFF
TRBJ2-2 TRBV11-2 16 CASSLGQSLGAGELFF
TRBJ2-4 TRBV2 10 CASSGLVLGF
TRBJ1-5 TRBV6-6 13 CASSPQGHQPQHF
TRBJ1-5 TRBV5-1 16 CASSLDSLNSNQPQHF
TRBJ2-5 TRBV29-1 15 CSVEPDRGRQETQYF
TRBJ2-1 TRBV28 17 CASSGFDALSSYNEQFF